This TCR beta chain was captured by sequencing in a study of response to subunit inactivated influenza vaccine. The study's findings and limits: Seasonal influenza vaccination, on each occasion, was suggested by the authors to recruit few new T cells.

Of note for this clonotype: Antigen specificity is unknown.

The V segment lost 4 bases and the J segment 0 bases; nucleotides outside the gene matches: 12. The CDR3 loop spans 19 amino acids. TCRdb called the RT-PCR reads again in MiXCR, with one record for every CDR3 protein. The sample carries about 650,000 distinct CDR3 sequences, more than 15% recorded once. Source: PBMCs from blood, taken roughly 12 days after vaccination. The clonotype comes from a man in his fifties or sixties who received an inactivated influenza vaccine. The chain combines TRBV23-1 with TRBJ2-6; TRBD1 matches 7 bases. TRBV23-1 is annotated as an ORF whose role is uncertain. This CDR3 is CASSRIPGQTGSGANVLTF. The CDR3 DNA is TGCGCCAGCAGTCGCATACCGGGACAGACTGGCTCTGGGGCCAACGTCCTGACTTTC.